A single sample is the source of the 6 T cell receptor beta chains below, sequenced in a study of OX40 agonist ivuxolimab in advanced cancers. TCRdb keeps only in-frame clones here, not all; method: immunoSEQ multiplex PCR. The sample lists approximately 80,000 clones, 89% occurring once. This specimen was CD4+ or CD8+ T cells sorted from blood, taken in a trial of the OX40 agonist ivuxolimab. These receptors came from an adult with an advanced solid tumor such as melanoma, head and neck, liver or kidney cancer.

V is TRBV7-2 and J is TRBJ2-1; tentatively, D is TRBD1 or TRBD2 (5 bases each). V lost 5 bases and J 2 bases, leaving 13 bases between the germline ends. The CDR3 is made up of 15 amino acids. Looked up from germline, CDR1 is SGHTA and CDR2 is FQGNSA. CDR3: CASSTREGTYNEQFF. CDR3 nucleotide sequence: TGTGCCAGCAGCACAAGAGAGGGGACCTACAATGAGCAGTTCTTC.

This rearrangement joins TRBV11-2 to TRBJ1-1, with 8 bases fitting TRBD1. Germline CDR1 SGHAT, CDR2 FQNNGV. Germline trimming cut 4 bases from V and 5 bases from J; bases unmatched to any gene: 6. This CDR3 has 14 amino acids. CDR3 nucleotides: TGTGCCAGCAGCTCAGGACAGGGAATGACTGAAGCTTTCTTT. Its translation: CASSSGQGMTEAFF.

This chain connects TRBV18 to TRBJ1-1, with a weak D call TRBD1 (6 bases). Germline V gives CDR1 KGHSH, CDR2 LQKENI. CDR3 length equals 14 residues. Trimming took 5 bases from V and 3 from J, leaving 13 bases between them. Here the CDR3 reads CASSNHEGDTEAFF. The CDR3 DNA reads TGTGCCAGCTCAAACCACGAGGGGGACACTGAAGCTTTCTTT.

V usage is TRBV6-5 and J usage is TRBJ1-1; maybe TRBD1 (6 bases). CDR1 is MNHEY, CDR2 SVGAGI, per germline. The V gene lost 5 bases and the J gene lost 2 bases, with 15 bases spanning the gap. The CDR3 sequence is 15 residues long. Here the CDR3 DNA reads TGTGCCAGCAGTGCAGACAGGTCGACAAACACTGAAGCTTTCTTT. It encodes CASSADRSTNTEAFF.

The CDR3 sequence is CASSLTGTAAGELFF. For the CDR3, the DNA is TGCGCCAGCAGCTTAACCGGGACCGCTGCCGGGGAGCTGTTTTTT. The V call is TRBV5-1, the J call TRBJ2-2; D could derive from TRBD1 or TRBD2 (5 bases each). In germline, CDR1 is SGHRS, CDR2 YFSETQ. The CDR3 is made up of 15 amino acids. Trimming pared 2 bases from V and 6 bases from J, leaving 14 bases between.

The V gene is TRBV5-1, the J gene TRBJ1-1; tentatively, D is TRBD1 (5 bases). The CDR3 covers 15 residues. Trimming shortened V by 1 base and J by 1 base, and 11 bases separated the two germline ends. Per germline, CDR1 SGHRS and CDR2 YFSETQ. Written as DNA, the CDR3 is TGCGCCAGCAGCTTGCAGGGTCGAGAGAACACTGAAGCTTTCTTT. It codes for CASSLQGRENTEAFF.